This entry concerns a single T cell receptor beta chain. Its antigen is not identified. Germline V gives CDR1 DFQATT, CDR2 SNEGSKA (reference sequence). V lost 0 bases to trimming and J lost 9 bases; unmatched junction nucleotides: 9. There are 17 residues in the CDR3. The data were obtained in a study of T cell repertoires in cytomegalovirus infection. About the research overall: Both CMV infection and a matching HLA type were indicated by public TCR beta signatures.

General study findings and limits: HLA-C-restricted CMV-specific TCR beta clonotypes were dominant in the ex vivo response.

TCRdb reanalysed the reads using MiXCR and keeps one entry per CDR3 protein. The sample holds about 830,000 distinct CDR3 sequences, less than 35% seen once. This chain links TRBV20-1 with TRBJ2-1, with TRBD2 identical over 15 bases. This TCR came from a human donor in good health (CMV status not recorded). Some clones in this sample may be carry-over from other donors' samples. The sample in question was cultured CD8+ T cells from PBMCs, obtained from culture after CMV antigen stimulation. The CDR3 DNA sequence: TGCAGTGCTAGAGATTGGACTAGCGGGGGGGCCGGAGGTGAGCAGTTCTTC. Encoded protein: CSARDWTSGGAGGEQFF.